The 25 T cell receptor beta chains in this list originate from one sample, sequenced in a study of blood T cell repertoires in COVID-19. Data came from immunoSEQ multiplex PCR; TCRdb stores just in-frame clones and leaves some out. The sample holds nearly 200,000 clones; 89% are singletons and the top ten take 7.5% to 10%. The sequenced sample was PBMCs or T cells enriched from blood (not recorded which). Every receptor here comes from a young woman who had recovered from COVID-19.

The chain has TRBV9 and TRBJ2-2, with TRBD1 matching over 7 bases. This CDR3 is 14 amino acids long. V lost 5 bases to trimming and J lost 4 bases; unmatched junction nucleotides: 5. Germline CDR1 is SGDLS and CDR2 is YYNGEE. In DNA form, the CDR3 reads TGTGCCAGCAGTACAGGGGCTTCCACCGGGGAGCTGTTTTTT. Translation: CASSTGASTGELFF.

The chain is built from TRBV28 and TRBJ2-4; possible D gene TRBD1, 6 bases. Trimming removed 5 bases from V and 4 bases from J, with 15 bases in between. Per germline, CDR1 MDHEN and CDR2 SYDVKM. The length of the CDR3 is 15 residues. The CDR3 DNA is TGTGCCAGCAGTCTCAAGACAGGTTTAAAAAACATTCAGTACTTC. This gives the protein CASSLKTGLKNIQYF.

This clone was counted only a few times. The chain links TRBV7-9 to TRBJ2-1; D unclear. This CDR3 comprises 15 residues. The germline V gene has CDR1 SEHNR and CDR2 FQNEAQ (reference sequence). V was pared by 5 bases and J by 2 bases, with 13 bases between. The CDR3 reads CASSPPISAYNEQFF. The CDR3 bases are TGTGCCAGCAGCCCCCCGATCTCGGCCTACAATGAGCAGTTCTTC.

This clone was seen at least ten times. This chain joins TRBV12-3 or TRBV12-4 and TRBJ2-2; D might be TRBD1 (5 bases). There are 12 residues in the CDR3. Trimming stripped 7 bases from V and 6 bases from J, with 9 bases between. The DNA for the CDR3 is TGTGCCAGCACCACAGGTCCCGGGGAGCTGTTTTTT. This gives the protein CASTTGPGELFF.

V usage is TRBV5-8 and J usage is TRBJ1-4; TRBD1 agrees at 8 bases. Germline-derived CDR1 and CDR2 are SGHTS and YDEGEE. Unmatched junction bases numbered 12, after V lost 3 bases and J lost 8 bases. The CDR3 spans 16 residues. CDR3 DNA sequence: TGTGCCAGCAGCTGGGGGGACCGGACAGGGACCGAAAAACTGTTTTTT. Its translation: CASSWGDRTGTEKLFF.

This clone was counted only a few times. V and J are TRBV29-1 and TRBJ1-2; unclear D gene. The CDR3 spans 16 residues. The V and J ends lost 5 bases and 0 bases respectively, with 19 bases between them. Germline V gene data show CDR1 as SQVTM and CDR2 as ANQGSEA. The CDR3 region is CSVLPSDSPANYGYTF. CDR3 DNA: TGCAGCGTTTTGCCCTCAGATAGCCCTGCTAACTATGGCTACACCTTC.

The chain employs TRBV19 and TRBJ1-5, with D possibly being TRBD1 (5 bases). Germline V gene sequence: CDR1 LNHDA, CDR2 SQIVND (reference sequence). This CDR3 contains 16 residues. V was trimmed by 1 base and J by 2 bases, leaving 12 bases between them. The chain's CDR3 is CASSIVPGKGNQPQHF. The DNA for the CDR3 is TGTGCCAGTAGTATAGTCCCAGGGAAGGGCAATCAGCCCCAGCATTTT.

The V gene is TRBV28, the J gene TRBJ1-6; 9 bases map to TRBD1. The V and J ends lost 5 bases and 0 bases, in that order; junction bases with no gene match: 8. The CDR3 contains 18 residues. Germline loops: CDR1 MDHEN, CDR2 SYDVKM. The CDR3 DNA is TGTGCCAGCAGTACCAATGGACAGGGGAGCTCCTATAATTCACCCCTCCACTTT. Protein: CASSTNGQGSSYNSPLHF.

A single count supports this clone. The rearrangement uses TRBV18 and TRBJ2-2, with 9 nucleotides matching TRBD1. Germline V gene lookup returns CDR1 KGHSH and CDR2 LQKENI. The CDR3 totals 16 residues. J gave up 6 bases and V 3 bases, and 8 bases lay outside the gene matches. CDR3 coding DNA: TGTGCCAGCTCACCGCGGGGGACAGGGACGGCCGGGGAGCTGTTTTTT. This translates into CASSPRGTGTAGELFF. The full variable domain, in which reference TRBV18 and TRBJ2-2 provide the parts outside the CDR3, is NAGVMQNPRHLVRRRGQEARLRCSPMKGHSHVYWYRQLPEEGLKFMVYLQKENIIDESGMPKERFSAEFPKEGPSILRIQQVVRGDSAAYFCASSPRGTGTAGELFFGEGSRLTVL.

V usage is TRBV5-5 and J usage is TRBJ1-4; maybe TRBD1 (5 bases). Looked up from germline, CDR1 is SGHKS and CDR2 is YYEKEE (reference sequence). Trimming shortened V by 0 bases and J by 5 bases, and 11 bases separated the two germline ends. The CDR3 totals 15 residues. The DNA of the CDR3 is TGTGCCAGCAGCTTGGCCGACAGCGGGAATGAAAAACTGTTTTTT. Its translation is CASSLADSGNEKLFF.

The chain has TRBV20-1 and TRBJ2-3; 7 nucleotides agree with TRBD1. V lost 3 bases to trimming and J lost 6 bases; unmatched junction nucleotides: 9. The CDR3 contains 14 residues. Germline CDR1 and CDR2: DFQATT and SNEGSKA (reference sequence). The CDR3 region is CSASREGAIDTQYF. Here the CDR3 DNA reads TGCAGTGCTAGTCGTGAGGGGGCAATCGATACGCAGTATTTT.

This clone has more than one count but fewer than ten. The genes are TRBV11-2 and TRBJ2-2; perhaps TRBD2 as D (5 bases). The CDR3 has 14 amino acids. With 2 bases removed from V and 3 bases from J, the gap between germline ends came to 7 bases. Germline V gene lookup returns CDR1 SGHAT and CDR2 FQNNGV. CDR3 nucleotide sequence: TGTGCCAGCAGCTTACGGCGGGACACCGGGGAGCTGTTTTTT. As protein: CASSLRRDTGELFF.

The V gene is TRBV28, the J gene TRBJ1-5; 9 bases are a match to TRBD1. The trim removed 4 bases at V and 5 bases at J, leaving 6 bases unmatched. CDR3 length: 15 amino acids. Germline assignment: CDR1 MDHEN and CDR2 SYDVKM. The CDR3 coding sequence is TGTGCCAGCAGTTACCCGGGACAGGGATATCAGCCCCAGCATTTT. This translates into CASSYPGQGYQPQHF.

The chain recombines TRBV7-9 with TRBJ1-6, with 7 bases that match TRBD1. Germline values: CDR1 SEHNR, CDR2 FQNEAQ (reference sequence). The CDR3 runs to 14 residues. The trim removed 7 bases at V and 6 bases at J, leaving 6 bases unmatched. CDR3: CASKVAGGNSPLHF. Written as DNA, the CDR3 is TGTGCCAGCAAGGTGGCAGGGGGTAATTCACCCCTCCACTTT.

The V call is TRBV7-9, the J call TRBJ2-5, with unresolved D. Germline V CDR1 and CDR2: SEHNR, FQNEAQ (reference sequence). CDR3 size: 17 residues. Trimming took 8 bases from V and 1 from J, leaving 23 bases between them. The CDR3 region has the DNA TGTGCCAGCGACTCCTCGGCGGCACCCTCTGCCCAAGAGACCCAGTACTTC. It codes for CASDSSAAPSAQETQYF.

This clone was observed once. This chain connects TRBV30 to TRBJ1-6, with 9 bases lining up with TRBD1. The CDR3 sequence is 14 residues long. The germline gives CDR1 GTSNPN, CDR2 SVGIG (reference sequence). The V segment lost 1 base and the J segment 7 bases; nucleotides outside the gene matches: 2. The CDR3 protein is CAWSAGQGNSPLHF. CDR3 bases: TGTGCCTGGAGTGCGGGACAGGGAAATTCACCCCTCCACTTT.

CDR3 in DNA: TGCGCCAGCAGCTTGGACCCGGGCTATGGCTACACCTTC. Translated: CASSLDPGYGYTF. The chain combines TRBV5-1 with TRBJ1-2, with D hard to call. Trimming took off 0 bases at V and 4 bases at J, with 7 bases between the two ends. Germline CDR1 is SGHRS and CDR2 is YFSETQ. The length of the CDR3 is 13 residues.

This chain connects TRBV3-1 (or the pseudogene TRBV3-2) to TRBJ1-1; 7 bases fit TRBD1. The CDR3 has 14 residues. The junction had 5 bases not matched to a gene; V was cut back by 4 bases and J by 3 bases. Germline CDR1 is LGHDT and CDR2 is YNNKEL (reference sequence). CDR3 in DNA: TGTGCCAGCAGCCTGGGACAGAGCTACACTGAAGCTTTCTTT. Its protein product is CASSLGQSYTEAFF.

J is TRBJ2-5 and V is TRBV7-6, with D perhaps matching TRBD2 (5 bases). The V gene's germline CDR1 is SGHVS and CDR2 FNYEAQ. V was clipped by 6 bases and J by 1 base, with 15 bases between them. The CDR3 has 15 amino acids. The CDR3 bases are TGTGCCAGCAGTTCGGCCGGGAACCTCCAAGAGACCCAGTACTTC. It specifies CASSSAGNLQETQYF.

The chain is built from TRBV7-9 and TRBJ1-2; D not certain. Germline CDR1 SEHNR, CDR2 FQNEAQ (reference sequence). The CDR3 length is 15 residues. V lost 4 bases and J lost 4, with 16 bases in between. The CDR3 sequence: CASSSLLKPPYGYTF. The CDR3 DNA reads TGTGCCAGCAGCTCTCTACTCAAGCCCCCCTATGGCTACACCTTC.

About this clone itself: Other DNA sequences in the sample encode the same CDR3. The chain carries TRBV19 and TRBJ2-1; 12 bases are shared with TRBD2. The junction had 10 bases not matched to a gene; V was cut back by 4 bases and J by 0 bases. Germline V lookup: CDR1 LNHDA, CDR2 SQIVND (reference sequence). CDR3 length: 19 amino acids. CDR3: CASSTRLAGAISSYNEQFF. The CDR3, as DNA: TGTGCCAGTAGTACCCGACTAGCGGGGGCGATAAGCTCCTACAATGAGCAGTTCTTC.

The V gene is TRBV4-1, the J gene TRBJ1-5; maybe TRBD1 (5 bases). V was cut by 0 bases and J by 5 bases, with 14 bases left in between. The CDR3 totals 16 residues. Germline V CDR1 and CDR2: MGHRA, YSYEKL. CDR3 residues: CASSQDGWGLHQPQHF. DNA for the CDR3: TGCGCCAGCAGCCAAGATGGATGGGGACTCCATCAGCCCCAGCATTTT.

The genes are TRBV5-1 and TRBJ2-7, with 9 nucleotides matching TRBD2. This CDR3 spans 14 amino acids. The V segment lost 0 bases and the J segment 2 bases; nucleotides outside the gene matches: 0. In germline, CDR1 is SGHRS, CDR2 YFSETQ. CDR3 loop: CASSLERGAYEQYF. The CDR3 nucleotides are TGCGCCAGCAGCTTGGAGCGGGGGGCCTACGAGCAGTACTTC.

J is TRBJ2-3 and V is TRBV12-3 or TRBV12-4, with D uncertain. This CDR3 has 12 amino acids. Trimming took 5 bases from V and 7 from J, leaving 10 bases between them. The DNA for the CDR3 is TGTGCCAGCAGTATGGGCCGCAATACGCAGTATTTT. Amino acids: CASSMGRNTQYF.

V gene TRBV24-1 combines with J gene TRBJ2-5; a possible D gene is TRBD1 (6 bases). Deletions cut 4 bases from V and 4 bases from J, with 9 bases between. Germline CDR1 and CDR2: KGHDR and SFDVKD. The CDR3 sequence is 13 residues long. CDR3 in DNA: TGTGCCACCAGTGACGGACAGAGAGAGACCCAGTACTTC. It is translated as CATSDGQRETQYF.